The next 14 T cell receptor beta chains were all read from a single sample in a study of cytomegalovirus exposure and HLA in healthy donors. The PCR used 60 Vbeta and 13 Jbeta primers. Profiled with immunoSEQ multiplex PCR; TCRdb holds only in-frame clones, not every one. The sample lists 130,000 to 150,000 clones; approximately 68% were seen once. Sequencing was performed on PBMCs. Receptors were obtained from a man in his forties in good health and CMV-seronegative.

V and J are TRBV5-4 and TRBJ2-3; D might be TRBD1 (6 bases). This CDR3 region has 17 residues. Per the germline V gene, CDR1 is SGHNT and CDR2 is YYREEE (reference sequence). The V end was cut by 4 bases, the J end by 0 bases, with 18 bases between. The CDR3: CASSPTPGQPSTDTQYF. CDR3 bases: TGTGCCAGCAGCCCAACCCCGGGACAACCTAGCACAGATACGCAGTATTTT.

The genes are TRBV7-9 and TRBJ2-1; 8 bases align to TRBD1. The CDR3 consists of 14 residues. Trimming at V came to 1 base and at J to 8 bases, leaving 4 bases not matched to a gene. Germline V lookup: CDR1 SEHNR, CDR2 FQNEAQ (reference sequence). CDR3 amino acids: CASSLGTGPHEQFF. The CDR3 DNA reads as TGTGCCAGCAGCTTAGGGACAGGGCCTCATGAGCAGTTCTTC.

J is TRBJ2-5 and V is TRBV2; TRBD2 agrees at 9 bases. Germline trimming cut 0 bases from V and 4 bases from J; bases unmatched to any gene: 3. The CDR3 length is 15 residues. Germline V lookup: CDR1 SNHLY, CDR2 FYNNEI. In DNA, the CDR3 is TGTGCCAGCAGTGAAGCGCCGGGACTAGCAGAGACCCAGTACTTC. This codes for CASSEAPGLAETQYF.

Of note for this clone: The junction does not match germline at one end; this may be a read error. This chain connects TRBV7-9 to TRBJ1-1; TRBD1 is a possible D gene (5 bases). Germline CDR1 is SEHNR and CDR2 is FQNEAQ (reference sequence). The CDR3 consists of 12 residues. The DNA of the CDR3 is TGTTCCAGCAGCTCGAACACCGGGGGGGCTTTCTTT. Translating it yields CSSSSNTGGAFF. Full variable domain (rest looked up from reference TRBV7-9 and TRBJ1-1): DTGVSQNPRHKITKRGQNVTFRCDPISEHNRLYWYRQTLGQGPEFLTYFQNEAQLEKSRLLSDRFSAERPKGSFSTLEIQRTEQGDSAMYLCSSSSNTGGAFFGQGTRLTVV.

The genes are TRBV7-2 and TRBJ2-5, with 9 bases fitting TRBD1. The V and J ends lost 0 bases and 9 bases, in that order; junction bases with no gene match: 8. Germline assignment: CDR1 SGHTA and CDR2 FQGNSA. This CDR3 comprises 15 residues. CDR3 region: CASSLADRGIGAQYF. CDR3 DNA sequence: TGTGCCAGCAGCTTAGCAGACAGGGGGATAGGGGCCCAGTACTTC.

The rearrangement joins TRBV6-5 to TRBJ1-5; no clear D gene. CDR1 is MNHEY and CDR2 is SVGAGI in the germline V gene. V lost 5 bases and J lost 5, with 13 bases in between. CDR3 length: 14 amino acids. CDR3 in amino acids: CASSPSTIYQPQHF. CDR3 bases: TGTGCCAGCAGTCCTTCTACGATCTATCAGCCCCAGCATTTT.

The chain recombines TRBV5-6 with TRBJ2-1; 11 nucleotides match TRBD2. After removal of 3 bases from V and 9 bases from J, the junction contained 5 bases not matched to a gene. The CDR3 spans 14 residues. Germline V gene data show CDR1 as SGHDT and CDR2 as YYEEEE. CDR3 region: CASSSTSGSGEQFF. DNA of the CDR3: TGTGCCAGCAGCTCTACTAGCGGGAGCGGTGAGCAGTTCTTC.

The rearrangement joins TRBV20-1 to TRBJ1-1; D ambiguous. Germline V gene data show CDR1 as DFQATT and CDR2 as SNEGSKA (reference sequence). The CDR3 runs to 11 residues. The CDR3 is CRIGGETEAFF. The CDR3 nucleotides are TGCAGAATAGGCGGGGAAACTGAAGCTTTCTTT.

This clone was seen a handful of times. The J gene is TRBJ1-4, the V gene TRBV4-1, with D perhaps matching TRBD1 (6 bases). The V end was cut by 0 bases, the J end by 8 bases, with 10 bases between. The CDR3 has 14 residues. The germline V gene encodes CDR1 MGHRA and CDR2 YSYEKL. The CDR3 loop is CASSQEHRGEKLFF. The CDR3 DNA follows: TGCGCCAGCAGCCAAGAACATAGGGGGGAAAAACTGTTTTTT.

The CDR3 region has the DNA TGTGCCAGCAGGGGCCCAGACAGGGGCTCCTACGAGCAGTACTTC. This codes for CASRGPDRGSYEQYF. The V gene is TRBV27, the J gene TRBJ2-7, with 8 bases fitting TRBD1. In germline, CDR1 is MNHEY, CDR2 SMNVEV (reference sequence). This CDR3 comprises 15 residues. Germline trimming cut 6 bases from V and 0 bases from J; bases unmatched to any gene: 7.

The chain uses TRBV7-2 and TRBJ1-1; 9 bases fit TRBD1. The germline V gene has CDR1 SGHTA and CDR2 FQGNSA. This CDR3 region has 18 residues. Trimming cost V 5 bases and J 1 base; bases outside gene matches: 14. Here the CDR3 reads CASSPIRDRVYPNTEAFF. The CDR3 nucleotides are TGTGCCAGCAGCCCTATCCGGGACAGGGTTTATCCGAACACTGAAGCTTTCTTT.

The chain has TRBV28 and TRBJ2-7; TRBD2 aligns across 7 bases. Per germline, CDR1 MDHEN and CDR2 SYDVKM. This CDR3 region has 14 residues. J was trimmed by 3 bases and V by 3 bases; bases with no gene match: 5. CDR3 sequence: CASSFRGGIYEQYF. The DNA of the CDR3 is TGTGCCAGCAGTTTCCGGGGAGGGATCTACGAGCAGTACTTC.

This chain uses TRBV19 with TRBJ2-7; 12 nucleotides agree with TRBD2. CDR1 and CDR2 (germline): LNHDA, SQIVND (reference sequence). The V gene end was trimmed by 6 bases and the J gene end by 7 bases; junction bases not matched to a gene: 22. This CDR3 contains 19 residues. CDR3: CASSKKLGTSGYQGREQYF. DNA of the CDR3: TGTGCCAGTAGCAAAAAACTCGGGACTAGCGGGTACCAGGGCAGGGAGCAGTACTTC.

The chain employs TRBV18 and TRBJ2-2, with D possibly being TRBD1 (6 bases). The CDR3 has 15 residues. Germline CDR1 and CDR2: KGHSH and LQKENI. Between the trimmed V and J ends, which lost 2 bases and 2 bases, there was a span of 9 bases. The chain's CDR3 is CASSPYRANTGELFF. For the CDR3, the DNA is TGTGCCAGCTCACCATACAGGGCTAACACCGGGGAGCTGTTTTTT.